A single sample gave rise to the 3 T cell receptor beta chains below, sequenced in a study of blood T cells in healthy people across ages. The use of a sample-barcoded 5' primer and a J-beta primer mix characterized a second PCR of 7 to 11 cycles. MiXCR was run by TCRdb on the 5' RACE reads, yielding one entry per CDR3 protein. The data show 920,000 or so distinct CDR3 sequences, more than 35% seen once. Sequencing used blood. The receptor source for this set is a woman aged 60-75 years in good health.

Worth noting for this clonotype: At one boundary the junction diverges from the germline segment, which might be a read error. This sequence joins TRBV25-1 and TRBJ2-7; D unclear. CDR1 and CDR2 from the germline V gene are MGHDK and SYGVNS. The CDR3 length is 14 residues. The CDR3 nucleotides read TGTGCCGGCAGTGAAGTCGGCCACTCCTACGAGCAGTACTTC. It specifies CAGSEVGHSYEQYF.

J is TRBJ2-7 and V is TRBV3-1; 11 nucleotides align to TRBD2. Germline V CDR1 and CDR2: LGHDT, YNNKEL (reference sequence). The CDR3 loop spans 14 amino acids. The ends lost 4 bases at V and 6 bases at J; junction bases unmatched: 5. CDR3 DNA: TGTGCCAGCAGCCCCGGGACTAGCGGTCCCGAGCAGTACTTC. Residues: CASSPGTSGPEQYF.

The rearrangement uses TRBV10-3 and TRBJ2-1; D gene ambiguous. The CDR3 contains 13 residues. In germline, CDR1 is ENHRY, CDR2 SYGVKD. V was shortened by 10 bases and J by 0 bases, with 10 bases between the two germline ends. The CDR3 loop is CATLPDSYNEQFF. The CDR3 DNA reads as TGTGCCACCCTTCCAGACTCCTACAATGAGCAGTTCTTC.